Listed here are 10 T cell receptor beta chains from one sample, sequenced in a study of cytomegalovirus exposure and HLA in healthy donors listed by TCRdb under 2017. Library preparation was by the immunoSEQ multiplex PCR assay. As stored in TCRdb, this immuneACCESS dataset retains in-frame rearrangements with V and J assigned. A fraction of the clones does not appear; measured against another copy, unresolved V genes explain less than half of the discrepancy, and the remainder lacks a known reason. Counted in this sample were fewer than 400,000 clones; roughly 90% of them appeared once. The leading ten clones occupy approximately 0.9% of the sample. Specimen: PBMCs. All receptors come from a man aged 25 to 40 in good health and CMV-seronegative.

The genes are TRBV2 and TRBJ1-2, with D perhaps TRBD1 (6 bases). V was cut by 6 bases and J by 2 bases, with 16 bases left in between. This CDR3 is built from 15 residues. Germline V gene data show CDR1 as SNHLY and CDR2 as FYNNEI. The CDR3 reads CASRGAKTPNYGYTF. CDR3 DNA: TGTGCCAGCAGGGGGGCAAAAACGCCCAACTATGGCTACACCTTC.

This clone occurred a few times. This rearrangement joins TRBV11-2 to TRBJ2-5; D perhaps matches TRBD2 (6 bases). V lost 5 bases to trimming and J lost 5 bases, with 12 bases between them. The CDR3 runs 13 residues. The germline V gene encodes CDR1 SGHAT and CDR2 FQNNGV. CDR3 sequence reads: CASSHEGRETQYF. The CDR3 nucleotides read TGTGCCAGCAGCCATGAGGGGAGGGAGACCCAGTACTTC.

The chain has TRBV6-6 and TRBJ2-7; D might be TRBD1 (6 bases). The CDR3 has 13 amino acids. CDR1 MNHNY and CDR2 SVGAGI come from the germline V gene (reference sequence). Trimming stripped 6 bases from V and 6 bases from J, with 15 bases between. CDR3: CASSPRGRGEQYF. CDR3 bases: TGTGCCAGCAGCCCGAGGGGCAGGGGCGAGCAGTACTTC.

The rearrangement uses TRBV6-5 and TRBJ1-5, with a tentative D call TRBD1 (5 bases). CDR1 is MNHEY and CDR2 is SVGAGI in the germline V gene. V lost 4 bases and J lost 1, with 11 bases in between. The CDR3 loop spans 15 amino acids. The CDR3 here is CASSWEGNSNQPQHF. The CDR3 DNA sequence: TGTGCCAGCAGTTGGGAGGGGAACAGCAATCAGCCCCAGCATTTT.

This chain links TRBV27 with TRBJ2-1; 8 bases fit TRBD1. This CDR3 comprises 14 residues. CDR1 is MNHEY and CDR2 is SMNVEV in the germline V gene (reference sequence). Germline trimming cut 9 bases from V and 8 bases from J; bases unmatched to any gene: 12. The CDR3 nucleotides are TGTGCCAGTTGGGACCAGGGGGCGTCCCATGAGCAGTTCTTC. Its translation: CASWDQGASHEQFF.

This sequence joins TRBV2 and TRBJ2-5; TRBD2 might be the D (7 bases). V was shortened by 9 bases and J by 4 bases, with 9 bases between the two germline ends. CDR3 length: 11 amino acids. Germline V gene lookup returns CDR1 SNHLY and CDR2 FYNNEI. The CDR3 bases are TGTGCCAGGGGAGGGGGAGAGACCCAGTACTTC. It yields the protein CARGGGETQYF.

The J gene is TRBJ1-2, the V gene TRBV7-2; D may be TRBD1 (5 bases). CDR1 and CDR2 (germline): SGHTA, FQGNSA. Trimming removed 3 bases from V and 8 bases from J, with 13 bases in between. There are 13 residues in the CDR3. DNA of the CDR3: TGTGCCAGCAGCTTCTTCGGGACTGGAGGCTACACCTTC. Encoded protein: CASSFFGTGGYTF.

This chain connects TRBV11-2 to TRBJ2-7, with D possibly being TRBD1 (5 bases). The germline CDR1 and CDR2 sequences are SGHAT and FQNNGV. Trimming took 5 bases from V and 0 from J, leaving 14 bases between them. The CDR3 spans 15 residues. The CDR3 loop is CASSIDRQSSYEQYF. CDR3 DNA: TGTGCCAGCAGCATCGATAGACAGAGCTCCTACGAGCAGTACTTC.

V gene TRBV7-8 combines with J gene TRBJ1-1, with TRBD1 identical over 7 bases. The junction had 11 bases not matched to a gene; V was cut back by 2 bases and J by 2 bases. The CDR3 runs 17 residues. Germline loops: CDR1 SGHVS, CDR2 FQNEAQ. The CDR3: CASSLTGTGAENTEAFF. The CDR3 nucleotides read TGTGCCAGCAGCTTAACGGGTACAGGGGCAGAAAACACTGAAGCTTTCTTT.

This sequence joins TRBV11-3 and TRBJ2-1; 11 bases line up with TRBD2. Germline CDR1 and CDR2: SGHNT and YENEEA. Unmatched junction bases numbered 4, after V lost 1 base and J lost 5 bases. The length of the CDR3 is 16 residues. The CDR3 region is CASSLGRLAGNNEQFF. The CDR3 DNA reads as TGTGCCAGCAGCTTAGGTCGACTAGCGGGGAACAATGAGCAGTTCTTC.